These T cell receptor beta chains were read from a single sample in a study of graft-versus-host responses after intestinal transplantation. What these receptors recognize is not known. The assay was immunoSEQ multiplex PCR, and TCRdb's table has in-frame clones only and misses some. The top ten clones hold about 6.3% of a sample with tens of thousands of clones, 90% to 95% of them seen once. Sample: unstimulated CD8+ T cells sorted from spleen or lymph node cells, taken before intestinal transplant. These TCRs come from a human donor who received an intestinal transplant. Both conserved end residues are part of each CDR3. The D gene is left open where the match is weak. Clone size is stated in some rows and not others, as once, few, many or a class when expanded.

abundance,v_gene,j_gene,d_gene,CDR3aa,CDR3nt
.,TRBV7-9,TRBJ2-3,TRBD1,CASSFPTGGDTQYF,TGTGCCAGCAGCTTCCCGACAGGGGGCGATACGCAGTATTTT
.,TRBV15,TRBJ2-7,TRBD2,CATSSQFSGSSYEQYF,TGTGCCACCAGCTCTCAATTTAGCGGGAGCTCCTACGAGCAGTACTTC
.,TRBV5-5,TRBJ2-7,TRBD1,CASSLDGQGEEEQYF,TGTGCCAGCAGCTTAGACGGACAGGGGGAGGAAGAGCAGTACTTC
.,TRBV7-6,TRBJ1-5,.,CASSPGGGDQPQHF,TGTGCCAGCAGCCCAGGAGGGGGAGATCAGCCCCAGCATTTT
once,TRBV10-2,TRBJ2-1,TRBD2,CASSERLAGPYNEQFF,TGCGCCAGCAGTGAAAGGCTAGCGGGACCCTACAATGAGCAGTTCTTC
.,TRBV7-9,TRBJ2-4,.,CASSSSGLKYF,TGTGCCAGCAGCTCTTCAGGGTTGAAGTACTTC
.,TRBV11-3,TRBJ2-5,TRBD1,CASSQLTGGEETQYF,TGTGCCAGCAGCCAACTTACAGGGGGCGAAGAGACCCAGTACTTC
.,TRBV4-1,TRBJ2-7,.,CASSRGEYEQYF,TGCGCCAGCAGCCGTGGGGAATACGAGCAGTACTTC
.,TRBV28,TRBJ2-1,TRBD2,CASSHELAGEELNEQFF,TGTGCCAGCAGTCACGAATTAGCGGGAGAAGAACTCAATGAGCAGTTCTTC
.,TRBV9,TRBJ1-1,TRBD1,CASSTSGTGTEAFF,TGTGCCAGCAGCACCTCCGGGACAGGCACTGAAGCTTTCTTT